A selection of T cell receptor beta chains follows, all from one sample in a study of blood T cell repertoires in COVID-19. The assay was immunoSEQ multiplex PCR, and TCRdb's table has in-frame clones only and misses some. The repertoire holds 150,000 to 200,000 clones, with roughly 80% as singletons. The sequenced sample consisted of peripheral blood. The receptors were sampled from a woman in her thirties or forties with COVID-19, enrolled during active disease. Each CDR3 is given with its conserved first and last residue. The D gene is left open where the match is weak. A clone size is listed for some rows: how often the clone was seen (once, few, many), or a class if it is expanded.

CASSLRGSGNEQFF TGTGCCAGCAGCTTGAGAGGCTCGGGGAATGAGCAGTTCTTC - TRBV5-4 - TRBJ2-1
CASSSLAGEGDWEQFF TGTGCCAGCAGCTCATTAGCGGGAGAGGGGGATTGGGAGCAGTTCTTC TRBD2 TRBV5-6 medium-sized TRBJ2-1
CASSPPSLNEQFF TGTGCCAGCAGCCCACCTTCCCTAAATGAGCAGTTCTTC - TRBV7-9 - TRBJ2-1
CAGSGGAEETQYF TGTGCCGGATCCGGAGGGGCGGAAGAGACCCAGTACTTC - TRBV7-6 - TRBJ2-5
CASSKQENTEAFF TGTGCCAGCAGCAAACAGGAAAACACTGAAGCTTTCTTT - TRBV7-3 - TRBJ1-1
CASSAVRRNTEAFF TGTGCCAGCAGCGCTGTAAGGAGGAACACTGAAGCTTTCTTT - TRBV5-6 - TRBJ1-1
CASSSAGGGYEQYF TGTGCCAGCAGCTCAGCGGGGGGCGGCTACGAGCAGTACTTC TRBD2 TRBV5-6 - TRBJ2-7
CATSEGQFNEQFF TGTGCCACCAGTGAGGGACAGTTCAATGAGCAGTTCTTC TRBD1 TRBV24-1 - TRBJ2-1
CASSPGAPNYEQYF TGTGCCAGCTCACCGGGGGCCCCGAACTACGAGCAGTACTTC - TRBV18 - TRBJ2-7
CASTGVGGSGELFF TGTGCCAGCACCGGCGTGGGGGGGTCCGGGGAGCTGTTTTTT TRBD2 TRBV2 - TRBJ2-2
CASTRAGHEQFF TGTGCCAGCACCAGAGCGGGCCATGAGCAGTTCTTC - TRBV5-4 - TRBJ2-1